This T cell receptor beta chain was recovered during a study of neoadjuvant nivolumab and ipilimumab in lung cancer. Study-wide findings and caveats: TCR richness and clonality were higher in tumors than adjacent uninvolved lung. Only two of four nivolumab-treated tumors gained richness and clonality by surgery.

Concerning this clone: The antigen is not known.

The CDR3 is made up of 13 amino acids. Per the germline V gene, CDR1 is MNHNS and CDR2 is SASEGT. The V gene lost 7 bases and the J gene lost 3 bases, with 11 bases spanning the gap. Assay: immunoSEQ multiplex PCR; the TCRdb copy retains only in-frame clones and omits some. This sample carries tens of thousands of clones, approximately 92% of them seen once, and the ten largest clones take 2.1%. This sequence originates from an adult with non-small cell lung cancer. This chain uses TRBV6-1 with TRBJ2-3, with D unresolved. The specimen comprised peripheral blood, sampled after neoadjuvant nivolumab, alone or with ipilimumab, at or shortly before surgery. CDR3 sequence reads: CASIKLQTDTQYF. The DNA for the CDR3 is TGTGCCAGCATAAAGTTGCAGACAGATACGCAGTATTTT.